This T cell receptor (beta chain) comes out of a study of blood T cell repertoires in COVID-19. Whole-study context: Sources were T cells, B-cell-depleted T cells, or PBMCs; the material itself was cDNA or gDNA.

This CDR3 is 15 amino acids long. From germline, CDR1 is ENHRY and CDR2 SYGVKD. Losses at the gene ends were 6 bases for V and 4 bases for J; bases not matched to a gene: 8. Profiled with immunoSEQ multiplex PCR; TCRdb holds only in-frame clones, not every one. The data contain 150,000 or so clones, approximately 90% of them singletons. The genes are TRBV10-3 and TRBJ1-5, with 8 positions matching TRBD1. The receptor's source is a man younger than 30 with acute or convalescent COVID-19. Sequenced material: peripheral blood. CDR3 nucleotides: TGTGCCATCAGGGCTGGGACAGGATGGAATCAGCCCCAGCATTTT. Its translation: CAIRAGTGWNQPQHF.